These T cell receptor beta chains were read from a single sample in a study of T cell responses to AZD1222 COVID-19 vaccine. Measured with immunoSEQ multiplex PCR; TCRdb has only the in-frame clones, and not every one. The sample lists about 150,000 clones, 90% seen once, with approximately 3% in the top ten. The starting material was peripheral blood, obtained 28 days after the second AZD1222 dose. Receptors originate from an adult who received the AZD1222 COVID-19 vaccine. Each CDR3 is given with its conserved first and last residue. Each record gives: clone size, J gene, D gene, V gene, CDR3 protein, CDR3 DNA. A D gene is named only where the DNA matches it firmly. Rows give clone size only sometimes, using once, few, many, or a class for an expanded clone.

abundance: .
j_gene: TRBJ1-1
d_gene: .
v_gene: TRBV5-1
CDR3aa: CASTPLGDSPNTEAFF
CDR3nt: TGCGCCAGCACCCCCCTGGGCGACAGCCCGAACACTGAAGCTTTCTTT

abundance: .
j_gene: TRBJ1-1
d_gene: .
v_gene: TRBV6-5
CDR3aa: CASSYKGDVFGTEAFF
CDR3nt: TGTGCCAGCAGTTACAAGGGGGACGTTTTTGGCACTGAAGCTTTCTTT

abundance: .
j_gene: TRBJ1-1
d_gene: .
v_gene: TRBV9
CDR3aa: CASSVVREAFF
CDR3nt: TGTGCCAGCAGCGTAGTTAGGGAAGCTTTCTTT

abundance: .
j_gene: TRBJ1-2
d_gene: .
v_gene: TRBV7-9
CDR3aa: CASSRPPGRNGYTF
CDR3nt: TGTGCCAGCAGCCGCCCCCCAGGGAGGAATGGCTACACCTTC

abundance: .
j_gene: TRBJ2-4
d_gene: .
v_gene: TRBV2
CDR3aa: CASSGGPLAKNIQYF
CDR3nt: TGTGCCAGCAGTGGTGGCCCGTTAGCCAAAAACATTCAGTACTTC

abundance: .
j_gene: TRBJ1-4
d_gene: TRBD1
v_gene: TRBV29-1
CDR3aa: CSAIGTGRSVDEKLFF
CDR3nt: TGCAGCGCGATCGGGACAGGGCGATCGGTGGATGAAAAACTGTTTTTT

abundance: .
j_gene: TRBJ2-2
d_gene: TRBD2
v_gene: TRBV5-1
CDR3aa: CASSLALAEGTGELFF
CDR3nt: TGCGCCAGCAGCTTGGCTCTAGCGGAGGGCACCGGGGAGCTGTTTTTT

abundance: .
j_gene: TRBJ2-7
d_gene: TRBD1
v_gene: TRBV6-5
CDR3aa: CASSQTWGQTYEQYF
CDR3nt: TGTGCCAGCAGTCAAACGTGGGGACAGACTTACGAGCAGTACTTC

abundance: .
j_gene: TRBJ1-4
d_gene: .
v_gene: TRBV5-1
CDR3aa: CASSPDGKFNEKLFF
CDR3nt: TGCGCCAGCAGCCCTGACGGGAAGTTCAATGAAAAACTGTTTTTT

abundance: .
j_gene: TRBJ1-1
d_gene: .
v_gene: TRBV5-1
CDR3aa: CASSLELMNTEAFF
CDR3nt: TGCGCCAGCAGCCTGGAATTGATGAACACTGAAGCTTTCTTT

abundance: .
j_gene: TRBJ1-2
d_gene: .
v_gene: TRBV5-1
CDR3aa: CASSLSGDYGYTF
CDR3nt: TGCGCCAGCAGCTTGTCGGGCGACTATGGCTACACCTTC

abundance: .
j_gene: TRBJ2-7
d_gene: .
v_gene: TRBV10-1
CDR3aa: CASSRGVSYEQYF
CDR3nt: TGCGCCAGCAGTAGAGGGGTCAGCTACGAGCAGTACTTC

abundance: .
j_gene: TRBJ1-5
d_gene: TRBD1
v_gene: TRBV2
CDR3aa: CASRDTGGLRQPQHF
CDR3nt: TGTGCCAGCAGAGATACAGGGGGCCTTAGGCAGCCCCAGCATTTT

abundance: .
j_gene: TRBJ2-1
d_gene: .
v_gene: TRBV3-1/TRBV3-2
CDR3aa: CASSQYTQPQFF
CDR3nt: TGTGCCAGCAGCCAATATACTCAGCCCCAGTTCTTC

abundance: .
j_gene: TRBJ2-7
d_gene: .
v_gene: TRBV27
CDR3aa: CASSSGGMGDEQYF
CDR3nt: TGTGCCAGCAGTTCCGGCGGTATGGGCGACGAGCAGTACTTC

abundance: .
j_gene: TRBJ1-1
d_gene: .
v_gene: TRBV7-8
CDR3aa: CASSWNHLNTEAFF
CDR3nt: TGTGCCAGCAGCTGGAACCATTTGAACACTGAAGCTTTCTTT

abundance: .
j_gene: TRBJ2-7
d_gene: TRBD1
v_gene: TRBV27
CDR3aa: CASTPATGGHEQYF
CDR3nt: TGTGCCAGCACCCCGGCGACAGGGGGCCACGAGCAGTACTTC

abundance: few
j_gene: TRBJ1-5
d_gene: .
v_gene: TRBV18
CDR3aa: CASSLGRAGRNQPQHF
CDR3nt: TGTGCCAGCTCATTGGGGCGGGCAGGACGGAATCAGCCCCAGCATTTT

abundance: .
j_gene: TRBJ1-1
d_gene: TRBD1
v_gene: TRBV9
CDR3aa: CASSVRAGGAFF
CDR3nt: TGTGCCAGCAGCGTAAGGGCAGGGGGAGCTTTCTTT

abundance: .
j_gene: TRBJ1-5
d_gene: TRBD1
v_gene: TRBV2
CDR3aa: CASGTVSNQPQHF
CDR3nt: TGTGCCAGCGGGACAGTTAGCAATCAGCCCCAGCATTTT

abundance: .
j_gene: TRBJ2-2
d_gene: .
v_gene: TRBV24-1
CDR3aa: CATSDHHITGELFF
CDR3nt: TGTGCCACCAGTGATCATCACATCACCGGGGAGCTGTTTTTT

abundance: .
j_gene: TRBJ2-2
d_gene: TRBD2
v_gene: TRBV24-1
CDR3aa: CATSDLRLAAGELFF
CDR3nt: TGTGCCACCAGTGATTTGCGACTAGCAGCCGGGGAGCTGTTTTTT

abundance: once
j_gene: TRBJ2-5
d_gene: .
v_gene: TRBV10-2
CDR3aa: CASSRQFGGETQYF
CDR3nt: TGCGCCAGCAGTCGGCAGTTCGGTGGGGAGACCCAGTACTTC

abundance: once
j_gene: TRBJ2-7
d_gene: .
v_gene: TRBV21-1
CDR3aa: CAPIYEQYF
CDR3nt: TGTGCCCCCATTTACGAGCAGTACTTC

abundance: .
j_gene: TRBJ2-7
d_gene: .
v_gene: TRBV11-1
CDR3aa: CASSESARYEQYF
CDR3nt: TGTGCCAGCAGCGAAAGCGCCCGCTACGAGCAGTACTTC

abundance: .
j_gene: TRBJ1-3
d_gene: .
v_gene: TRBV19
CDR3aa: CASSMAVIGLSGNTIYF
CDR3nt: TGTGCCAGTAGTATGGCGGTTATTGGACTCTCTGGAAACACCATATATTTT

abundance: .
j_gene: TRBJ1-6
d_gene: .
v_gene: TRBV7-8
CDR3aa: CASSLAGGSYNSPLHF
CDR3nt: TGTGCCAGCAGCTTAGCGGGTGGCTCCTATAATTCACCCCTCCACTTT

abundance: .
j_gene: TRBJ2-5
d_gene: TRBD1
v_gene: TRBV6-5
CDR3aa: CASSYSGDRIRETQYF
CDR3nt: TGTGCCAGCAGTTACTCCGGGGACAGGATCAGGGAGACCCAGTACTTC

abundance: .
j_gene: TRBJ1-2
d_gene: .
v_gene: TRBV6-1
CDR3aa: CASSEWGGSYGYTF
CDR3nt: TGTGCCAGCAGTGAATGGGGGGGCTCGTATGGCTACACCTTC

abundance: once
j_gene: TRBJ2-1
d_gene: .
v_gene: TRBV21-1
CDR3aa: CASSKALYRHEQFF
CDR3nt: TGTGCCAGCAGCAAAGCGCTTTACAGGCATGAGCAGTTCTTC

abundance: .
j_gene: TRBJ1-1
d_gene: TRBD1
v_gene: TRBV19
CDR3aa: CASSLTGASNTEAFF
CDR3nt: TGTGCCAGTAGTTTGACAGGGGCATCGAACACTGAAGCTTTCTTT

abundance: .
j_gene: TRBJ2-3
d_gene: TRBD1
v_gene: TRBV10-2
CDR3aa: CASTADRATDTQYF
CDR3nt: TGCGCCAGCACGGCCGACAGGGCAACAGATACGCAGTATTTT

abundance: once
j_gene: TRBJ1-2
d_gene: .
v_gene: TRBV7-9
CDR3aa: CASSWGRGDGYTF
CDR3nt: TGTGCCAGCAGCTGGGGAAGGGGCGATGGCTACACCTTC

abundance: .
j_gene: TRBJ1-3
d_gene: .
v_gene: TRBV6-5
CDR3aa: CASKSSAHSGNTIYF
CDR3nt: TGTGCCAGCAAGTCATCCGCCCACTCTGGAAACACCATATATTTT

abundance: .
j_gene: TRBJ2-7
d_gene: .
v_gene: TRBV25-1
CDR3aa: CASSATGGTYEQYF
CDR3nt: TGTGCCAGCAGTGCTACGGGGGGCACCTACGAGCAGTACTTC

abundance: once
j_gene: TRBJ2-1
d_gene: .
v_gene: TRBV19
CDR3aa: CASSKLPPSYNEQFF
CDR3nt: TGTGCCAGTAGTAAACTTCCACCCTCCTACAATGAGCAGTTCTTC

abundance: .
j_gene: TRBJ1-2
d_gene: .
v_gene: TRBV5-1
CDR3aa: CASSPGRLTNYGYTF
CDR3nt: TGCGCCAGCAGTCCAGGACGGCTGACTAACTATGGCTACACCTTC

abundance: .
j_gene: TRBJ1-5
d_gene: TRBD1
v_gene: TRBV28
CDR3aa: CASSLTGGNQPQHF
CDR3nt: TGTGCCAGCAGTTTGACAGGGGGCAATCAGCCCCAGCATTTT

abundance: .
j_gene: TRBJ2-7
d_gene: .
v_gene: TRBV20-1
CDR3aa: CSARDNEQYF
CDR3nt: TGCAGTGCTAGAGATAACGAGCAGTACTTC

abundance: .
j_gene: TRBJ2-7
d_gene: TRBD2
v_gene: TRBV11-2
CDR3aa: CASIPGRLAGADEQYF
CDR3nt: TGTGCCAGCATCCCAGGGCGACTAGCGGGAGCGGATGAGCAGTACTTC

abundance: .
j_gene: TRBJ2-7
d_gene: .
v_gene: TRBV10-3
CDR3aa: CTSRRGMGQSYEQYF
CDR3nt: TGTACAAGCAGGCGCGGGATGGGGCAATCCTACGAGCAGTACTTC

abundance: .
j_gene: TRBJ2-1
d_gene: .
v_gene: TRBV27
CDR3aa: CASSPRVRGGNEQFF
CDR3nt: TGTGCCAGCAGTCCCAGGGTCAGGGGGGGAAATGAGCAGTTCTTC

abundance: .
j_gene: TRBJ1-5
d_gene: .
v_gene: TRBV19
CDR3aa: CASSWGNQPQHF
CDR3nt: TGTGCCAGTAGTTGGGGGAATCAGCCCCAGCATTTT